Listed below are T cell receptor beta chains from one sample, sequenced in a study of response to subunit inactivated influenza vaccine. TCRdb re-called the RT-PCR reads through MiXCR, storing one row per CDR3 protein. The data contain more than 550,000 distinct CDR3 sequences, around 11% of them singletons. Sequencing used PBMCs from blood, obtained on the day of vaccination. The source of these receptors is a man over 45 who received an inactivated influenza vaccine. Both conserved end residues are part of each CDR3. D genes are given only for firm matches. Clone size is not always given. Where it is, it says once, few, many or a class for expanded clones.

cdr3_nt: TGTGCCAGCAGCTTAATGTTTCAGGCGAACACCGGGGAGCTGTTTTTT; cdr3_aa: CASSLMFQANTGELFF; v_call: TRBV7-2; d_call: -; j_call: TRBJ2-2; clone_size: -
cdr3_nt: TGTGCCAGCAGGCTGGACTGGGGTGAGCAGTTCTTC; cdr3_aa: CASRLDWGEQFF; v_call: TRBV27; d_call: -; j_call: TRBJ2-1; clone_size: many
cdr3_nt: TGTGCCAGCAGTCAGCAGGGGGGGTCCTACGAGCAGTACTTC; cdr3_aa: CASSQQGGSYEQYF; v_call: TRBV3-1; d_call: -; j_call: TRBJ2-7; clone_size: -
cdr3_nt: TGCAGTGCTAATCCGGGACAGCGAGGCACAGATACGCAGTATTTT; cdr3_aa: CSANPGQRGTDTQYF; v_call: TRBV20-1; d_call: TRBD1; j_call: TRBJ2-3; clone_size: few
cdr3_nt: TGCGCCAGCAGCCAGGACTTCACAGGGGCCTACAATGAGCAGTTCTTC; cdr3_aa: CASSQDFTGAYNEQFF; v_call: TRBV4-3; d_call: TRBD1; j_call: TRBJ2-1; clone_size: few
cdr3_nt: TGTGCCAGCAGTTTCTTGACTAGCGGGAGTCCACTAGTCGACGAGCAGTACTTC; cdr3_aa: CASSFLTSGSPLVDEQYF; v_call: TRBV27; d_call: TRBD2; j_call: TRBJ2-7; clone_size: -
cdr3_nt: TGTGCCACCTGGCTCCCCCACAATGAGCAGTTCTTC; cdr3_aa: CATWLPHNEQFF; v_call: TRBV30; d_call: -; j_call: TRBJ2-1; clone_size: many
cdr3_nt: TGTGCCAGCAGCCTGGATCGCCGGACAAACACTGAAGCTTTCTTT; cdr3_aa: CASSLDRRTNTEAFF; v_call: TRBV6-1; d_call: -; j_call: TRBJ1-1; clone_size: few
cdr3_nt: TGTGCCAGCAGCGTCCGAGTGAGAGAGACCCAGTACTTC; cdr3_aa: CASSVRVRETQYF; v_call: TRBV7-2; d_call: -; j_call: TRBJ2-5; clone_size: many
cdr3_nt: TGTGCCAGCAGTTTATCCCTGTTAGGCTCTAAACAAGAGACCCAGTACTTC; cdr3_aa: CASSLSLLGSKQETQYF; v_call: TRBV12-3/TRBV12-4; d_call: -; j_call: TRBJ2-5; clone_size: many
cdr3_nt: TGTGCCAGCAGCCAAGGGGCTAGCACGGACTCCTACAATGAGCAGTTCTTC; cdr3_aa: CASSQGASTDSYNEQFF; v_call: TRBV4-2; d_call: -; j_call: TRBJ2-1; clone_size: -
cdr3_nt: TGTGCCTGCAGCCAACTAGCGGGAGGGGCCGGGGAGCTGTTTTTT; cdr3_aa: CACSQLAGGAGELFF; v_call: TRBV3-1; d_call: TRBD2; j_call: TRBJ2-2; clone_size: -
cdr3_nt: TGTGCCAGCAGCTTCCTAGCGGGGGGCGGGGTGGGTGAGCAGTTCTTC; cdr3_aa: CASSFLAGGGVGEQFF; v_call: TRBV5-5; d_call: TRBD2; j_call: TRBJ2-1; clone_size: few
cdr3_nt: TGTGCCAGCAGTTTGAAAGGAGGACCCACCGGGGAGCTGTTTTTT; cdr3_aa: CASSLKGGPTGELFF; v_call: TRBV12-3/TRBV12-4; d_call: -; j_call: TRBJ2-2; clone_size: -
cdr3_nt: TGTGCCAGCAGTGGACCGGGACAGGGGCCGACCGGGGAGCTGTTTTTT; cdr3_aa: CASSGPGQGPTGELFF; v_call: TRBV3-1; d_call: TRBD1; j_call: TRBJ2-2; clone_size: many
cdr3_nt: TGTGCCAGCAGTGTAGACAGCCCCTATGGCTACACCTTC; cdr3_aa: CASSVDSPYGYTF; v_call: TRBV2; d_call: -; j_call: TRBJ1-2; clone_size: few
cdr3_nt: TGTGCCAGCAGCTTAGATTTTAGGAACGAGCAGTACTTC; cdr3_aa: CASSLDFRNEQYF; v_call: TRBV11-2; d_call: -; j_call: TRBJ2-7; clone_size: many
cdr3_nt: TGTGCCAGCAGCCCACCAGTTGTGTTTTCCGGACAGGGTTTTGGGGAGCTGTTTTTT; cdr3_aa: CASSPPVVFSGQGFGELFF; v_call: TRBV4-2; d_call: TRBD1; j_call: TRBJ2-2; clone_size: -
cdr3_nt: TGTGCCAGCAGCGTCGGGACAGGGGGATCCTACGAGCAGTACTTC; cdr3_aa: CASSVGTGGSYEQYF; v_call: TRBV9; d_call: TRBD1; j_call: TRBJ2-7; clone_size: many
cdr3_nt: TGTGCCACCAGCAGAGCTGGGGGCTCTCAAGAGACCCAGTACTTC; cdr3_aa: CATSRAGGSQETQYF; v_call: TRBV15; d_call: -; j_call: TRBJ2-5; clone_size: few
cdr3_nt: TGTGCCAGTAGTATCGTGGGACAGAAATACTCCTACGAGCAGTACTTC; cdr3_aa: CASSIVGQKYSYEQYF; v_call: TRBV19; d_call: TRBD1; j_call: TRBJ2-7; clone_size: -
cdr3_nt: TGCGCCAGCAGCCAAGATAGAAGCCCAAAAAAGGGGCTGTTTTTT; cdr3_aa: CASSQDRSPKKGLFF; v_call: TRBV4-3; d_call: -; j_call: TRBJ1-4; clone_size: few